The T cell receptor (beta chain) described here comes from a study of T cells after posttransplantation cyclophosphamide. Only one count was recorded for this clone. Some clones are missing from TCRdb's copy, which holds only in-frame ones; the method was immunoSEQ multiplex PCR. The profile shows some 3,000 clones, around 67% of them singletons. Cyclophosphamide on days +3 and +4 followed busulfan-fludarabine conditioning and a marrow graft. CDR1 is SGHRS, CDR2 YFSETQ, per germline. V was clipped by 1 base and J by 3 bases, with 7 bases between them. The CDR3 runs to 14 residues. This chain uses TRBV5-1 with TRBJ2-2, with D possibly matching TRBD2 (6 bases). The TCR sequence derives from a female patient aged 45-65 years who received an allogeneic stem cell transplant from a related donor, was CMV-positive, and had no GVHD. Some T cells may be transferred from the graft donor. Sequencing was performed on PBMCs, taken after allogeneic stem cell transplant with posttransplant cyclophosphamide. This CDR3 reads CASSLWGDTGELFF. CDR3 coding DNA: TGCGCCAGCAGCTTGTGGGGGGACACCGGGGAGCTGTTTTTT.